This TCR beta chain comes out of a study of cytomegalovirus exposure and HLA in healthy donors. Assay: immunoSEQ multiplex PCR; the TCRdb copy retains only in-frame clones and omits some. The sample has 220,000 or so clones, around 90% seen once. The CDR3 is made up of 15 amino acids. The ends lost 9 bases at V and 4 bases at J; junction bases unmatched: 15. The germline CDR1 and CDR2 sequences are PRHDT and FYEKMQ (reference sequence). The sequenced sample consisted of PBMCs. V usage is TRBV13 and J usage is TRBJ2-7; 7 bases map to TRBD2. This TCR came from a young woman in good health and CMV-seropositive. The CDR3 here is CASQAGAGSIYEQYF. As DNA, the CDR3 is TGTGCCAGTCAGGCAGGAGCGGGGTCAATTTACGAGCAGTACTTC.